This T cell receptor beta chain derives from a study of blood T cells in healthy people across ages. The use of a sample-barcoded 5' primer and a J-beta primer mix characterized a second PCR of about 7 to 12 cycles. TCRdb itself ran the 5' RACE reads through MiXCR, one entry per CDR3 protein. The table records about 640,000 distinct CDR3 sequences, 25% to 30% of them present only once. Germline loops: CDR1 LNHNV, CDR2 YYDKDF (reference sequence). CDR3 length: 16 amino acids. About this clonotype: A read error may produce the germline difference seen at one junction end.

Individuals who donated were healthy Caucasians from Russia aged about 6 to 90. Isolation yielded PBMCs, at least 7 million per sample, in every case. No fewer than 5.5 micrograms of total RNA were isolated from every sample. The chain links TRBV15 to TRBJ2-3; 8 bases are shared with TRBD2. This TCR was sampled from an elderly woman in good health. The sample was blood. The CDR3 here is CAASSGGRSGTDTQYF. In DNA, the CDR3 is TGTGCCGCCAGCAGCGGGGGCAGATCTGGCACAGATACGCAGTATTTT.